Below, 10 T cell receptor beta chains from the same sample are listed, as sequenced in a study of Graves' ophthalmopathy and Graves' hyperthyroidism. RNA transcripts were the template, and TCR beta CDR3 regions were amplified from them. A first-round RT-PCR used HTBI primers, followed by a second-round multiplex PCR. A single record per CDR3 protein comes from TCRdb applying MiXCR to the multiplex PCR reads. The sample lists about 550,000 distinct CDR3 sequences, less than 40% occurring once. The specimen sequenced was peripheral blood or thyroid tissue (not recorded which). The source is an adult man with Graves' hyperthyroidism.

This clonotype turned up a few times. The V and J genes are TRBV4-2 and TRBJ1-1, with D unresolved. The CDR3 totals 15 residues. Per the germline V gene, CDR1 is LGHNA and CDR2 is YNFKEQ. Trimming took 4 bases from V and 4 from J, leaving 16 bases between them. In DNA, the CDR3 is TGTGCCAGCAGCCGCAACTGGGCAGCAGCCACTGAAGCTTTCTTT. It specifies CASSRNWAAATEAFF.

This clonotype has a single count. This chain links TRBV14 with TRBJ1-1, with D perhaps TRBD1 (6 bases). The CDR3 has 14 residues. V was pared by 4 bases and J by 3 bases, with 12 bases between. Germline CDR1 reads SGHDN; CDR2 reads FVKESK. This chain's CDR3 is CASSRPGHDTEAFF. The DNA for the CDR3 is TGTGCCAGCAGCCGACCGGGACATGACACTGAAGCTTTCTTT. Together with reference TRBV14 and TRBJ1-1, the CDR3 gives the full variable domain: EAGVTQFPSHSVIEKGQTVTLRCDPISGHDNLYWYRRVMGKEIKFLLHFVKESKQDESGMPNNRFLAERTGGTYSTLKVQPAELEDSGVYFCASSRPGHDTEAFFGQGTRLTVV.

This clonotype was recorded many times. The genes are TRBV9 and TRBJ1-6, with D possibly TRBD1 on 5 matching bases. V dropped 3 bases and J dropped 10 bases, with 29 bases sitting between them. Germline V CDR1 and CDR2: SGDLS, YYNGEE. There are 19 residues in the CDR3. In nucleotides, the CDR3 is TGTGCCAGCAGCGACCACCAGGGAACCGTAGAGAAGCCGGGATCACCCCTCCACTTT. Amino acid sequence: CASSDHQGTVEKPGSPLHF.

The gene calls are TRBV5-4 and TRBJ2-2, with a possible D match to TRBD1 (5 bases). The CDR3 is 14 amino acids. Germline loops: CDR1 SGHNT, CDR2 YYREEE (reference sequence). V was cut by 5 bases and J by 6 bases, with 14 bases left in between. CDR3 protein: CASSSPTGPGELFF. The CDR3 nucleotides read TGTGCCAGCAGTTCTCCTACAGGTCCCGGGGAGCTGTTTTTT.

This clonotype was seen many times. The V and J genes are TRBV9 and TRBJ1-1, with D perhaps matching TRBD1 (6 bases). V was trimmed by 0 bases and J by 6 bases, leaving 9 bases between them. Germline CDR1 reads SGDLS; CDR2 reads YYNGEE. The CDR3 contains 13 residues. The CDR3 nucleotides are TGTGCCAGCAGCGTAGAGGACAGATCTGAAGCTTTCTTT. It translates to CASSVEDRSEAFF.

This clonotype was observed a few times. The J gene is TRBJ2-7, the V gene TRBV7-9, with 9 bases aligning to TRBD1. Germline trimming cut 4 bases from V and 5 bases from J; bases unmatched to any gene: 9. This CDR3 contains 15 residues. Germline V CDR1 and CDR2: SEHNR, FQNEAQ (reference sequence). The CDR3 DNA reads as TGTGCCAGCAGCTCCTCCCGGGACAGGGTCGACGAGCAGTACTTC. It translates to CASSSSRDRVDEQYF.

The J gene is TRBJ1-2, the V gene TRBV12-5; tentative D call: TRBD1 (5 bases). Trimming removed 3 bases at V and 6 bases at J, with 14 bases between. The CDR3 contains 14 residues. The germline CDR1 and CDR2 sequences are LGHNT and FRNRAP. CDR3 protein: CASGLRDLGNGYTF. In DNA form, the CDR3 reads TGTGCTAGTGGTTTAAGGGACCTGGGGAATGGCTACACCTTC.

This clonotype was seen ten or more times. The chain recombines TRBV6-5 with TRBJ1-4; D perhaps matches TRBD1 (5 bases). This CDR3 region has 13 residues. Germline V lookup: CDR1 MNHEY, CDR2 SVGAGI. V was shortened by 5 bases and J by 8 bases, with 12 bases between the two germline ends. The CDR3 nucleotides are TGTGCCAGCAGTAGTCAGGGCGGGGAAAAACTGTTTTTT. This sequence encodes CASSSQGGEKLFF.

The table lists this clonotype with a few counts. The junction differs from germline at one of its ends, possibly a read error. This chain connects TRBV7-2 to TRBJ1-5, with 7 bases matching TRBD1. The V gene's germline CDR1 is SGHTA and CDR2 FQGNSA. The CDR3 totals 15 residues. This CDR3 reads CASRPTGAGNQPQHF. In DNA, the CDR3 is TGTGCCAGCAGACCAACAGGGGCGGGCAATCAGCCCCAACATTTT.

This clonotype was seen repeatedly, ten times or more. The chain is built from TRBV19 and TRBJ1-2; D is ambiguous. Germline CDR1 is LNHDA and CDR2 is SQIVND (reference sequence). The germline V and J ends were trimmed by 5 bases and 7 bases, with 14 bases remaining between them. The CDR3 contains 13 residues. CDR3 bases: TGTGCCAGTAGTCCACCCACACGAAGTGGCTACACCTTC. Translated: CASSPPTRSGYTF.